These T cell receptor beta chains were read from a single sample in a study of shared clonotypes between healthy human individuals. Using immunoSEQ multiplex PCR, the repertoire was profiled, and TCRdb retains in-frame clones only, with some absent. The sample carries 2 million to 2.5 million clones, approximately 95% recorded once. The sample taken for sequencing was naive CD4+ T cells from PBMCs. The origin of the receptors is a man aged 18 to 30 in good health. Some clones in this sample may be carry-over from other donors' samples. Each CDR3 is given with its conserved first and last residue. A D gene is named only where the DNA matches it firmly. The listing skips clone size in some rows; elsewhere it reads once, few, many or a size class.

size	D	V	J	CDR3	DNA
.	.	TRBV5-4	TRBJ2-1	CASSLALERPYNEQFF	TGTGCCAGCAGCTTGGCCCTTGAGAGGCCCTACAATGAGCAGTTCTTC
once	.	TRBV4-1	TRBJ1-1	CASLSGAGRIAEAFF	TGCGCCAGCCTCTCGGGAGCAGGGAGAATCGCTGAAGCTTTCTTT
.	.	TRBV10-1	TRBJ2-5	CASDRPSRVETQYF	TGCGCCAGCGACAGACCAAGCCGGGTGGAGACCCAGTACTTC
.	.	TRBV5-4	TRBJ2-6	CASSLRIAGANVLTF	TGTGCCAGCAGCCTTCGGATAGCTGGGGCCAACGTCCTGACTTTC
.	TRBD1	TRBV15	TRBJ1-2	CATSTGGRQARVGYTF	TGTGCCACCAGCACAGGGGGGCGCCAGGCAAGGGTTGGCTACACCTTC
once	.	TRBV9	TRBJ1-4	CASSRGFNEKLFF	TGTGCCAGCAGTCGGGGGTTTAATGAAAAACTGTTTTTT
.	.	TRBV9	TRBJ2-3	CASSVAGKRTDTQYF	TGTGCCAGCAGCGTAGCCGGGAAGCGCACAGATACGCAGTATTTT
.	.	TRBV4-2	TRBJ2-5	CASSQVMRLVSSDMETQYF	TGTGCCAGCAGCCAAGTCATGAGACTAGTGAGTTCGGATATGGAGACCCAGTACTTC
.	.	TRBV5-1	TRBJ2-2	CASSLPEGQPYPGELFF	TGCGCCAGCAGCTTGCCGGAGGGACAGCCTTACCCCGGGGAGCTGTTTTTT
.	.	TRBV7-9	TRBJ2-7	CASSLAGHPEQYF	TGTGCCAGCAGCTTAGCGGGACACCCGGAGCAGTACTTC
once	TRBD2	TRBV4-1	TRBJ2-7	CASSQLLPTPGTSGVRYEQYF	TGCGCCAGCAGCCAACTTCTACCCACGCCCGGGACTAGCGGGGTACGCTACGAGCAGTACTTC
.	.	TRBV5-1	TRBJ1-3	CASSPTRDFSGNTIYF	TGCGCCAGCAGCCCAACCAGGGACTTCTCTGGAAACACCATATATTTT
.	TRBD2	TRBV14	TRBJ2-3	CASSQDPGRVGDTQYF	TGTGCCAGCAGCCAAGATCCCGGGAGGGTTGGAGATACGCAGTATTTT
.	TRBD2	TRBV27	TRBJ2-1	CASSVSPGTRDEQFF	TGTGCCAGCAGTGTAAGCCCCGGGACTAGAGATGAGCAGTTCTTC
once	.	TRBV9	TRBJ2-2	CASSERTNAGELFF	TGTGCCAGCAGCGAGAGGACTAACGCCGGGGAGCTGTTTTTT
once	.	TRBV7-9	TRBJ1-1	CASSRGKGSDRTEAFF	TGTGCCAGCAGCCGCGGTAAGGGCTCTGATAGGACTGAAGCTTTCTTT
.	.	TRBV6-5	TRBJ2-3	CASSSRGASADTQYF	TGTGCCAGCAGTTCCCGGGGAGCTAGCGCAGATACGCAGTATTTT
.	.	TRBV5-1	TRBJ1-4	CASSPGGATNEKLFF	TGCGCCAGCAGCCCCGGCGGAGCAACTAATGAAAAACTGTTTTTT
.	.	TRBV28	TRBJ1-2	CASRLKFNYGYTF	TGTGCCAGCAGATTGAAATTTAACTATGGCTACACCTTC
.	.	TRBV15	TRBJ2-7	CATSRDYHGSSYEQYF	TGTGCCACCAGCAGGGACTACCACGGGAGCTCCTACGAGCAGTACTTC
.	.	TRBV19	TRBJ1-4	CASSIDRRGVYGEKLFF	TGTGCCAGTAGTATCGATCGGCGAGGGGTTTATGGTGAAAAACTGTTTTTT
.	TRBD2	TRBV7-2	TRBJ2-3	CASSFKVATSGSYTQYF	TGTGCCAGCAGCTTTAAGGTGGCTACTAGCGGGAGCTATACGCAGTATTTT
.	.	TRBV6-1	TRBJ1-2	CAASLRGGASNGYTF	TGTGCCGCCTCCCTCCGGGGGGGGGCGTCAAATGGCTACACCTTC
.	.	TRBV19	TRBJ1-1	CASSISGSPGDTEAFF	TGTGCCAGTAGTATCTCGGGAAGCCCGGGGGACACTGAAGCTTTCTTT
.	.	TRBV9	TRBJ2-5	CASAAGTNQETQYF	TGTGCCAGCGCAGCCGGGACAAACCAAGAGACCCAGTACTTC
.	.	TRBV5-4	TRBJ1-1	CASSLGGAGTEAFF	TGTGCCAGCAGCTTGGGGGGGGCGGGCACTGAAGCTTTCTTT
.	.	TRBV18	TRBJ1-1	CASSRGGQGNTEAFF	TGTGCCAGCTCACGCGGGGGGCAAGGGAACACTGAAGCTTTCTTT
.	.	TRBV5-1	TRBJ1-3	CASSPLSGNTIYF	TGCGCCAGCAGCCCCCTCTCTGGAAACACCATATATTTT
.	TRBD2	TRBV7-9	TRBJ2-5	CASISREGRETQYF	TGTGCCAGCATTTCACGGGAGGGCCGAGAGACCCAGTACTTC
.	.	TRBV9	TRBJ2-3	CASSLNFATDTQYF	TGTGCCAGCAGCCTTAACTTTGCTACAGATACGCAGTATTTT
.	.	TRBV18	TRBJ2-1	CASSLISGYEQFF	TGTGCCAGCTCACTTATAAGTGGCTATGAGCAGTTCTTC
.	.	TRBV16	TRBJ2-1	CASSKEREQFF	TGTGCCAGCAGCAAAGAGCGTGAGCAGTTCTTC
.	TRBD2	TRBV7-2	TRBJ2-3	CASSPGGGYSTDTQYF	TGTGCCAGCAGCCCCGGGGGGGGTTATAGCACAGATACGCAGTATTTT
.	TRBD2	TRBV7-8	TRBJ2-2	CAVWGGSRGELFF	TGTGCCGTGTGGGGCGGGAGTAGGGGGGAGCTGTTTTTT
.	.	TRBV7-9	TRBJ2-5	CASSLRQPQETQYF	TGTGCCAGCAGCTTGCGACAGCCGCAAGAGACCCAGTACTTC
.	TRBD2	TRBV5-5	TRBJ2-4	CASRQTAGGPENIQYF	TGTGCCAGCAGACAGACAGCGGGAGGCCCCGAAAACATTCAGTACTTC
.	.	TRBV30	TRBJ2-1	CAWRGRLVNEQFF	TGTGCCTGGAGAGGAAGGCTAGTAAATGAGCAGTTCTTC
once	TRBD2	TRBV7-3	TRBJ2-1	CASSLSRGGRAGNEQFF	TGTGCCAGCAGCTTAAGTCGCGGCGGGAGGGCCGGCAATGAGCAGTTCTTC
.	.	TRBV10-1	TRBJ2-7	CASSGFPGVEQYF	TGCGCCAGCAGTGGATTTCCGGGTGTCGAGCAGTACTTC
.	.	TRBV21-1	TRBJ1-1	CASSKSGRSANTEAFF	TGTGCCAGCAGCAAATCAGGTAGATCGGCGAACACTGAAGCTTTCTTT
once	.	TRBV7-6	TRBJ2-3	CASSLGVASTDTQYF	TGTGCCAGCAGCTTAGGGGTAGCTAGCACAGATACGCAGTATTTT
.	TRBD2	TRBV5-1	TRBJ2-7	CASSQSGRRSYEQYF	TGCGCCAGCAGTCAGAGCGGGAGGCGCTCCTACGAGCAGTACTTC
.	.	TRBV30	TRBJ1-3	CAWIRVTGNTIYF	TGTGCCTGGATAAGGGTTACTGGAAACACCATATATTTT
.	.	TRBV28	TRBJ2-1	CASSSLLDWQFF	TGTGCCAGCAGTTCCTTACTAGATTGGCAGTTCTTC
.	.	TRBV4-2	TRBJ2-2	CASSQREKSPGELFF	TGTGCCAGCAGCCAGAGGGAGAAATCCCCCGGGGAGCTGTTTTTT
.	.	TRBV5-1	TRBJ2-7	CASSSATGASYEQYF	TGCGCCAGCAGCTCTGCGACAGGAGCCTCCTACGAGCAGTACTTC
.	.	TRBV5-1	TRBJ2-5	CASSLVRGGQETQYF	TGCGCCAGCAGCTTGGTCAGGGGGGGCCAAGAGACCCAGTACTTC
once	TRBD2	TRBV6-5	TRBJ2-1	CASSYSGSTIGEQFF	TGTGCCAGCAGCTATAGCGGGAGCACAATTGGGGAGCAGTTCTTC
.	.	TRBV6-1	TRBJ2-1	CASSVAGGVYNEQFF	TGTGCCAGCAGTGTGGCAGGGGGGGTTTACAATGAGCAGTTCTTC
once	.	TRBV28	TRBJ1-5	CASRMGGSNQPQHF	TGTGCCAGCAGGATGGGAGGGAGCAATCAGCCCCAGCATTTT
.	TRBD1	TRBV4-1	TRBJ1-4	CASSQENRGTWEKLFF	TGCGCCAGCAGCCAGGAAAACAGGGGGACGTGGGAAAAACTGTTTTTT
.	.	TRBV28	TRBJ1-2	CASSSGLGGYTF	TGTGCCAGCAGTTCGGGTCTCGGAGGCTACACCTTC
.	TRBD2	TRBV10-2	TRBJ2-5	CASRATSGRAGETQYF	TGCGCCAGCAGGGCGACTAGCGGGAGGGCGGGGGAGACCCAGTACTTC
.	.	TRBV6-5	TRBJ2-2	CASSDSGSTGELFF	TGTGCCAGCAGTGACTCCGGTTCCACCGGGGAGCTGTTTTTT
.	.	TRBV5-1	TRBJ1-4	CASSLGGNEKLFF	TGCGCCAGCAGCTTGGGGGGAAATGAAAAACTGTTTTTT